Sequencing of this T cell receptor (beta chain) was carried out in a study of T-cell memory formation after mild COVID-19. The wider study: Largely donor-specific TCR clusters were found. Study-wide findings and caveats: That cross-reactive memory joined was suggested by some responding clones appearing in pre-infection memory. Contracting CD4+ clones sat mainly in CM and EM; CD8+ in EMRA. Clones shrinking from day 15 to 85 showed even CD4/CD8 mixes; later expanders tilted CD4+.

V shed 6 bases and J 3 bases; nucleotides not matched to a gene: 9. The V gene's germline CDR1 is KGHSH and CDR2 LQKENI. The CDR3 contains 15 residues. TCRdb re-analysed the 5' RACE reads in MiXCR, keeping a single row per CDR3 protein. This table holds 120,000 or so distinct CDR3 sequences, approximately 17% found once. Note on this clonotype: What it binds is not known.

The chain recombines TRBV18 with TRBJ1-2, with 8 bases matching TRBD1. This receptor was taken from a man between 18 and 29 years old who had mild COVID-19 (a few samples of this study predate the infection). Cell type and time point are not known. The sequenced sample was PBMCs or a T cell subset sorted from them (not recorded which). CDR3 in DNA: TGTGCCAGCTCTCCCGGCCCGACAGGGGACTATGGCTACACCTTC. Translation gives CASSPGPTGDYGYTF.